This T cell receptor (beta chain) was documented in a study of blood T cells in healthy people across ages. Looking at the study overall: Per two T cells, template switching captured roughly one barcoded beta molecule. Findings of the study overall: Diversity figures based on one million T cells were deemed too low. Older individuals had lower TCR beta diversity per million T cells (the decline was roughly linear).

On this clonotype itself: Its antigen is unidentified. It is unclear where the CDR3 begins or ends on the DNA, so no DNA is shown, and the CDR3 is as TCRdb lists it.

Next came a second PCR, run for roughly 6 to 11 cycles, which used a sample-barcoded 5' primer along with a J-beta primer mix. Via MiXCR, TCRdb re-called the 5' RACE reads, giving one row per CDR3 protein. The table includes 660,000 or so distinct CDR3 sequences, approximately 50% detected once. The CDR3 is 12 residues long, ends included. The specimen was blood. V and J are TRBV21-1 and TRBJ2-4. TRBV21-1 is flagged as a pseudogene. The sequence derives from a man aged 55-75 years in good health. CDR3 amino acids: CATVGSGNIQYF.